This T cell receptor beta chain comes out of a study of metastatic and nonmetastatic thyroid tumors. Whole-study context: Comparison of repertoires was carried out across blood and tumor or nodule tissue from malignant and benign thyroid patients. Study outcomes and limitations: It was reportedly found that TCR beta diversity was significantly higher in malignant thyroid tumors than in benign nodules, a difference seen in both blood and tumor samples.

Many counts were recorded for this clone. Its target is not known. V was clipped by 0 bases and J by 2 bases; unmatched bases: 7. The V gene's germline CDR1 is SGHNT and CDR2 YYREEE (reference sequence). The length of the CDR3 is 16 residues. MiXCR re-clonotyped the PCR reads for TCRdb. The sample records tens of thousands of clones, about 17% being singletons. Thyroid surgery was preceded by no treatment in any patient. Specimen: blood. V and J are TRBV5-4 and TRBJ2-7; TRBD1 aligns across 8 bases. The receptor was isolated from a male donor with papillary thyroid cancer or a benign thyroid nodule (not recorded which). Some clones in this sample may be carry-over from other donors' samples. The CDR3 loop reads CASSLEVGQGAYEQYF. DNA for the CDR3: TGTGCCAGCAGCTTGGAGGTTGGACAGGGCGCCTACGAGCAGTACTTC.